Below are 32 T cell receptor beta chains sequenced from a single sample in a study of graft-versus-host responses after intestinal transplantation. Some clones are missing from TCRdb's copy, which holds only in-frame ones; the method was immunoSEQ multiplex PCR. The sample has about 40,000 clones; about 90% are singletons. This specimen was PBMCs, taken 300 to 330 days after intestinal transplant. The source is a human patient who received an intestinal transplant, so some T cells may come from the graft donor.

This chain joins TRBV2 and TRBJ1-1, with a possible D match to TRBD1 (5 bases). This CDR3 spans 12 amino acids. Germline V gene data show CDR1 as SNHLY and CDR2 as FYNNEI. V lost 9 bases, J lost 4 bases, and 12 bases lay in between. The CDR3 here is CARGRRGTEAFF. As DNA, the CDR3 is TGTGCCAGGGGACGAAGGGGCACTGAAGCTTTCTTT.

This rearrangement joins TRBV18 to TRBJ2-2; 9 nucleotides align to TRBD2. With 5 bases clipped from V and 7 bases from J, the junction kept 5 bases outside the gene matches. CDR1 is KGHSH, CDR2 LQKENI, per germline. CDR3 length: 14 residues. This chain's CDR3 is CASSVRTSDGELFF. The CDR3 DNA reads as TGTGCCAGCTCAGTAAGGACTAGCGACGGGGAGCTGTTTTTT.

V and J are TRBV12-5 and TRBJ2-5; TRBD2 matches at 9 bases. V was pared by 7 bases and J by 2 bases, with 5 bases of the junction left unmatched. Germline V CDR1 and CDR2: LGHNT, FRNRAP. This CDR3 comprises 14 residues. The CDR3 here is CASAFAGGQETQYF. The CDR3 DNA is TGTGCTAGTGCCTTTGCGGGAGGGCAAGAGACCCAGTACTTC.

This clone was picked up one time. V usage is TRBV5-4 and J usage is TRBJ2-7; D call uncertain. This CDR3 is 13 amino acids long. Germline V gene lookup returns CDR1 SGHNT and CDR2 YYREEE (reference sequence). Trimming left V 10 bases short and J 2 bases short, with 16 bases between. The CDR3 DNA is TGTGCCTTTAAGGGTGATAGCCCCTACGAGCAGTACTTC. Protein product: CAFKGDSPYEQYF.

CDR3 protein: CAIRETADQNTGELFF. Written as DNA, the CDR3 is TGTGCCATCAGGGAAACAGCAGACCAAAACACCGGGGAGCTGTTTTTT. The rearrangement joins TRBV10-3 to TRBJ2-2; no clear D gene. V shed 6 bases and J shed 2 bases, with 16 bases lying between them. This CDR3 has 16 amino acids. In germline, CDR1 is ENHRY, CDR2 SYGVKD.

J is TRBJ2-7 and V is TRBV5-1; possible D gene TRBD2, 6 bases. The CDR3 extends over 14 amino acids. Germline assignment: CDR1 SGHRS and CDR2 YFSETQ. The V and J ends lost 1 base and 6 bases respectively, with 14 bases between them. The CDR3 loop reads CASSLREEGGEQYF. CDR3 DNA sequence: TGCGCCAGCAGCTTGAGAGAAGAGGGAGGCGAGCAGTACTTC.

For the CDR3, the DNA is TGTGCCAGCTCACCAGGGGCGGGAGACTCCTACGAGCAGTACTTC. This codes for CASSPGAGDSYEQYF. The chain recombines TRBV18 with TRBJ2-7; 7 bases align to TRBD2. CDR3 length: 15 residues. The junction had 4 bases not matched to a gene; V was cut back by 2 bases and J by 0 bases. Per germline, CDR1 KGHSH and CDR2 LQKENI.

This chain uses TRBV18 with TRBJ1-1, with D perhaps matching TRBD1 (6 bases). This CDR3 spans 15 amino acids. V gave up 4 bases and J gave up 1 base, with 13 bases separating them. Germline CDR1 KGHSH, CDR2 LQKENI. DNA of the CDR3: TGTGCCAGCTCACTCGGCCGGGACACGAACACTGAAGCTTTCTTT. Encoded protein: CASSLGRDTNTEAFF.

The chain recombines TRBV7-3 with TRBJ2-1; TRBD1 is a possible D gene (5 bases). V was cut by 1 base and J by 7 bases, with 14 bases left in between. Germline CDR1 and CDR2: SGHTA and FQGTGA. The CDR3 loop spans 15 amino acids. The CDR3 DNA follows: TGTGCCAGCAGCTTAAATGGGCTAGGGGTTAATGAGCAGTTCTTC. This sequence encodes CASSLNGLGVNEQFF.

The rearrangement joins TRBV28 to TRBJ2-5; 12 bases are shared with TRBD2. The CDR3 sequence is 15 residues long. Germline V gene sequence: CDR1 MDHEN, CDR2 SYDVKM. Trimming removed 5 bases from V and 11 bases from J; junction bases left unmatched: 12. The CDR3 coding sequence is TGTGCCAGCAGTATCCGACTAGCGGGAGAATTAGAGCAGTACTTC. Protein: CASSIRLAGELEQYF.

The chain couples TRBV18 to TRBJ1-1, with D unresolved. Germline-derived CDR1 and CDR2 are KGHSH and LQKENI. V lost 4 bases and J 2 bases, leaving 14 bases between the germline ends. This CDR3 is built from 15 residues. The CDR3 region has the DNA TGTGCCAGCTCACAAGGAACTACACAAAACACTGAAGCTTTCTTT. Translating gives CASSQGTTQNTEAFF.

The rearrangement links TRBV10-2 to TRBJ2-7; D may be TRBD1 or TRBD2 (5 bases each). Germline V CDR1 and CDR2: WSHSY, SAAADI. V lost 7 bases to trimming and J lost 0 bases, with 16 bases between them. This CDR3 has 15 amino acids. The CDR3 nucleotides are TGCGCCAGCAACGCTCCGGGACGGATCTCCTACGAGCAGTACTTC. Protein sequence: CASNAPGRISYEQYF.

V and J are TRBV7-3 and TRBJ1-1; D is unresolved. CDR3 size: 13 residues. Germline CDR1 and CDR2: SGHTA and FQGTGA. V dropped 3 bases and J dropped 1 base, with 6 bases sitting between them. This CDR3 reads CASSFRANTEAFF. CDR3 nucleotide sequence: TGTGCCAGCAGCTTTAGAGCGAACACTGAAGCTTTCTTT.

In DNA form, the CDR3 reads TGTGCCAGCAGTTTGGGCGGGACTAGCGGGTTCACGAACACCGGGGAGCTGTTTTTT. Protein sequence: CASSLGGTSGFTNTGELFF. The chain uses TRBV28 and TRBJ2-2, with 12 bases that match TRBD2. The CDR3 contains 19 residues. After removal of 3 bases from V and 0 bases from J, the junction contained 8 bases not matched to a gene. Germline V CDR1 and CDR2: MDHEN, SYDVKM. Full variable domain (rest looked up from reference TRBV28 and TRBJ2-2): DVKVTQSSRYLVKRTGEKVFLECVQDMDHENMFWYRQDPGLGLRLIYFSYDVKMKEKGDIPEGYSVSREKKERFSLILESASTNQTSMYLCASSLGGTSGFTNTGELFFGEGSRLTVL.

The V call is TRBV12-1, the J call TRBJ2-7; no DNA check was done on the table's D call, TRBD1. TRBV12-1 is assigned pseudogene status. The CDR3 is made up of 12 amino acids. In DNA form, the CDR3 reads TGTGCCAGCAGCTACACGACCTACGAGCAGTACTTC. Translating gives CASSYTTYEQYF.

The chain has TRBV5-6 and TRBJ2-7; 8 nucleotides line up with TRBD1. CDR1 and CDR2 (germline): SGHDT, YYEEEE. V shed 0 bases and J 3 bases; nucleotides not matched to a gene: 2. CDR3 length: 14 residues. The CDR3 protein is CASSLGTGIYEQYF. The CDR3 coding sequence is TGTGCCAGCAGCTTGGGGACAGGGATCTACGAGCAGTACTTC.

V usage is TRBV2 and J usage is TRBJ2-2; TRBD1 might be the D (6 bases). CDR3 size: 15 residues. Looked up from germline, CDR1 is SNHLY and CDR2 is FYNNEI. The V end was cut by 4 bases, the J end by 2 bases, with 11 bases between. As DNA, the CDR3 is TGTGCCAGCAGTGGGACAGCTACCAACACCGGGGAGCTGTTTTTT. Translated, it gives CASSGTATNTGELFF.

The chain couples TRBV9 to TRBJ2-2; a weak D match, TRBD2 (6 bases). Germline loops: CDR1 SGDLS, CDR2 YYNGEE. V shed 4 bases and J shed 6 bases, with 19 bases lying between them. The CDR3 has 16 amino acids. The CDR3 loop is CASSNRELEGPGELFF. The CDR3 nucleotides read TGTGCCAGCAGCAACCGGGAGTTAGAAGGGCCCGGGGAGCTGTTTTTT.

The chain has TRBV5-1 and TRBJ2-3; 15 positions match TRBD2. The CDR3 runs to 18 residues. Germline V gene sequence: CDR1 SGHRS, CDR2 YFSETQ. V was clipped by 0 bases and J by 2 bases; unmatched bases: 4. The CDR3 DNA is TGCGCCAGCAGCTTGGCCGGGACTAGCGGGAGGATCACAGATACGCAGTATTTT. Amino acid sequence: CASSLAGTSGRITDTQYF. Full variable domain (outside the CDR3, taken from reference TRBV5-1 and TRBJ2-3): KAGVTQTPRYLIKTRGQQVTLSCSPISGHRSVSWYQQTPGQGLQFLFEYFSETQRNKGNFPGRFSGRQFSNSRSEMNVSTLELGDSALYLCASSLAGTSGRITDTQYFGPGTRLTVL.

The rearrangement joins TRBV2 to TRBJ1-1, with 8 bases aligning to TRBD1. This CDR3 spans 13 amino acids. V was clipped by 9 bases and J by 3 bases; unmatched bases: 6. Germline loops: CDR1 SNHLY, CDR2 FYNNEI. CDR3: CARLDRGDTEAFF. Here the CDR3 DNA reads TGTGCCAGGCTAGACAGGGGCGACACTGAAGCTTTCTTT.

This sequence joins TRBV5-4 and TRBJ2-7, with 9 bases identical to TRBD1. V was clipped by 4 bases and J by 6 bases; unmatched bases: 11. The CDR3 is 15 residues long. CDR1 and CDR2 (germline): SGHNT, YYREEE (reference sequence). CDR3 coding DNA: TGTGCCAGCAGCCATTGGGGGACAGGGAAACCCGAGCAGTACTTC. Residues: CASSHWGTGKPEQYF.

The chain employs TRBV6-1 and TRBJ1-5; D not resolved. This CDR3 has 13 residues. The V end lost 5 bases, the J end lost 5 bases, and 10 bases lay between the germline ends. Germline V lookup: CDR1 MNHNS, CDR2 SASEGT. The CDR3 reads CASSPTPDQPQHF. In nucleotides, the CDR3 is TGTGCCAGCAGTCCAACCCCAGATCAGCCCCAGCATTTT.

As for this clone: At one boundary the junction diverges from the germline segment, which might be a read error. The gene calls are TRBV15 and TRBJ1-5; a weak D match, TRBD1 (6 bases). The germline V gene has CDR1 LNHNV and CDR2 YYDKDF (reference sequence). The CDR3 has 15 amino acids. The CDR3 DNA reads as TGTGCCACCAGCGGAGAACAGGGCAGGGATCAGCCCCAGCATTTT. It yields the protein CATSGEQGRDQPQHF.

The CDR3 loop is CASSYYRGLGNTIYF. The CDR3 coding sequence is TGTGCCAGCAGTTATTACAGGGGGCTTGGAAACACCATATATTTT. This chain connects TRBV27 to TRBJ1-3; TRBD1 matches 9 bases. Trimming at V came to 4 bases and at J to 3 bases, leaving 4 bases not matched to a gene. CDR1 is MNHEY and CDR2 is SMNVEV in the germline V gene (reference sequence). The CDR3 consists of 15 residues.

The V call is TRBV10-3, the J call TRBJ2-5; D is ambiguous. V lost 8 bases, J lost 0 bases, and 10 bases lay in between. The CDR3 has 13 residues. Germline assignment: CDR1 ENHRY and CDR2 SYGVKD. The CDR3 loop is CAIRPAHQETQYF. CDR3 bases: TGTGCCATCCGGCCGGCTCACCAAGAGACCCAGTACTTC.

The DNA of the CDR3 is TGTGCCAGCAGCCTAGTTGGCGGAGTATACCAAGAGACCCAGTACTTC. This gives the protein CASSLVGGVYQETQYF. The V gene is TRBV28, the J gene TRBJ2-7; no firm D call. The J call may be incorrect, as the DNA end agrees better with TRBJ2-5. This CDR3 region has 16 residues. Germline CDR1 and CDR2: MDHEN and SYDVKM.

This chain links TRBV14 with TRBJ1-3; perhaps TRBD1 as D (5 bases). V gave up 1 base and J gave up 0 bases, with 16 bases separating them. This CDR3 contains 18 residues. Germline CDR1 and CDR2: SGHDN and FVKESK. CDR3 sequence: CASSQAPGGVYSGNTIYF. The CDR3 DNA reads as TGTGCCAGCAGCCAAGCTCCGGGGGGAGTTTACTCTGGAAACACCATATATTTT.

This clone was observed a single time. The chain carries TRBV7-9 and TRBJ2-5; D is unclear. V was shortened by 5 bases and J by 2 bases, with 9 bases between the two germline ends. The CDR3 length is 13 residues. Germline CDR1 reads SEHNR; CDR2 reads FQNEAQ (reference sequence). The DNA of the CDR3 is TGTGCCAGCAGCGAGGACGGACAAGAGACCCAGTACTTC. Its protein product is CASSEDGQETQYF. Full variable domain (rest looked up from reference TRBV7-9 and TRBJ2-5): DTGVSQNPRHKITKRGQNVTFRCDPISEHNRLYWYRQTLGQGPEFLTYFQNEAQLEKSRLLSDRFSAERPKGSFSTLEIQRTEQGDSAMYLCASSEDGQETQYFGPGTRLLVL.

The rearrangement links TRBV6-1 to TRBJ2-7, with D tentatively TRBD2 (6 bases). Germline-derived CDR1 and CDR2 are MNHNS and SASEGT. CDR3 length equals 13 residues. Trimming pared 3 bases from V and 3 bases from J, leaving 9 bases between. The CDR3 loop reads CASSDGTLYEQYF. The CDR3 nucleotides are TGTGCCAGCAGTGACGGGACTCTCTACGAGCAGTACTTC.

This clone appeared once. V usage is TRBV14 and J usage is TRBJ2-7; 7 bases match TRBD1. The CDR3 contains 18 residues. Germline V gives CDR1 SGHDN, CDR2 FVKESK. V shed 3 bases, J shed 3 bases, and the junction held 17 bases outside the gene matches. CDR3: CASSHLDRERIGIYEQYF. CDR3 sequence (DNA): TGTGCCAGCAGCCATTTAGACAGGGAACGAATTGGTATCTACGAGCAGTACTTC.

The J gene is TRBJ2-7, the V gene TRBV2, with D hard to call. CDR1 is SNHLY, CDR2 FYNNEI, per germline. Trimming took 4 bases from V and 4 from J, leaving 2 bases between them. This CDR3 contains 10 residues. The CDR3 sequence is CASSGYEQYF. The CDR3 bases are TGTGCCAGCAGTGGGTACGAGCAGTACTTC. Full variable domain (missing parts from reference TRBV2 and TRBJ2-7): EPEVTQTPSHQVTQMGQEVILRCVPISNHLYFYWYRQILGQKVEFLVSFYNNEISEKSEIFDDQFSVERPDGSNFTLKIRSTKLEDSAMYFCASSGYEQYFGPGTRLTVT.

This sequence joins TRBV19 and TRBJ2-7; D perhaps matches TRBD2 (5 bases). V was clipped by 7 bases and J by 0 bases, with 16 bases between them. Germline V gives CDR1 LNHDA, CDR2 SQIVND (reference sequence). The CDR3 has 15 amino acids. The CDR3 region is CASKAGGFSSYEQYF. The DNA for the CDR3 is TGTGCCAGTAAAGCCGGCGGGTTTAGCTCCTACGAGCAGTACTTC.